These T cell receptor beta chains were read from a single sample in a study of neoadjuvant anti-PD-1 for oral cavity cancer. The table came from immunoSEQ multiplex PCR; TCRdb's copy has only in-frame clones and leaves some out. The data hold tens of thousands of clones, with roughly two fifths observed a single time. Sequences were derived from tumor tissue, sampled after nivolumab (anti-PD-1) treatment. The receptors stem from a person between 40 and 79 years old with oral cavity squamous cell carcinoma. CDR3s include the opening cysteine and the closing phenylalanine or tryptophan. Fields, in order: CDR3 length, V gene, J gene, clone size, D gene, CDR3 protein, CDR3 DNA. The D gene is left open where the match is weak. For some rows the clone size is stated as once, few or many, or as a class when expanded; others skip it.

>15|TRBV6-4|TRBJ2-3|few|TRBD2
CASSATSGGTDTQYF
TGTGCCAGCAGTGCCACTAGCGGGGGCACAGATACGCAGTATTTT
>13|TRBV7-8|TRBJ1-1|NA|NA
CASSLGRNTEAFF
TGTGCCAGCAGCTTAGGGAGAAACACTGAAGCTTTCTTT
>13|TRBV6-6|TRBJ2-7|NA|NA
CASSYGGTYEQYF
TGTGCCAGCAGTTACGGGGGGACCTACGAGCAGTACTTC
>14|TRBV5-1|TRBJ1-2|few|NA
CASSLATDSYGYTF
TGCGCCAGCAGCTTGGCAACCGACAGCTATGGCTACACCTTC
>14|TRBV5-1|TRBJ2-7|few|NA
CASSRAVSSYEQYF
TGCGCCAGCAGCAGAGCGGTAAGCTCCTACGAGCAGTACTTC
>14|TRBV25-1|TRBJ2-5|NA|TRBD2
CASSKREGQETQYF
TGTGCCAGCAGTAAGCGGGAGGGCCAAGAGACCCAGTACTTC
>10|TRBV19|TRBJ2-7|NA|NA
CARRDYEQYF
TGTGCCAGACGAGACTACGAGCAGTACTTC
>13|TRBV10-2|TRBJ2-1|NA|TRBD1
CASIYDRATEQFF
TGCGCCAGCATTTATGACAGGGCGACTGAGCAGTTCTTC
>14|TRBV18|TRBJ2-7|NA|NA
CASSPGPFSYEQYF
TGTGCCAGCTCACCGGGACCTTTCAGCTACGAGCAGTACTTC
>17|TRBV7-6|TRBJ2-3|NA|TRBD2
CASSLAGGGTSTDTQYF
TGTGCCAGCAGCTTAGCGGGGGGGGGAACTAGCACAGATACGCAGTATTTT
>15|TRBV5-4|TRBJ2-1|many|NA
CASSSPRSSYNEQFF
TGTGCCAGCAGCTCACCTCGGAGCTCCTACAATGAGCAGTTCTTC
>14|TRBV11-2|TRBJ2-7|NA|NA
CASSFNRLTYEQYF
TGTGCCAGCAGCTTTAACAGGTTAACCTACGAGCAGTACTTC
>13|TRBV28|TRBJ1-3|few|NA
CASQGQIGNTIYF
TGTGCCAGCCAGGGGCAGATCGGAAACACCATATATTTT
>17|TRBV18|TRBJ1-3|NA|TRBD1
CASSTGTGGRGGNTIYF
TGTGCCAGCTCGACCGGGACAGGGGGCCGAGGTGGAAACACCATATATTTT
>14|TRBV12-5|TRBJ2-7|few|TRBD1
CASGLGQGANEQYF
TGTGCTAGTGGGCTCGGACAGGGGGCCAACGAGCAGTACTTC
>14|TRBV5-1|TRBJ2-1|NA|NA
CASSLELSFDEQFF
TGCGCCAGCAGCTTGGAGCTTAGCTTCGATGAGCAGTTCTTC
>13|TRBV7-2|TRBJ2-5|many|NA
CASSLGGVETQYF
TGTGCCAGCAGCTTAGGAGGGGTCGAGACCCAGTACTTC
>16|TRBV5-1|TRBJ2-5|many|TRBD2
CASSLVAGGPQETQYF
TGCGCCAGCAGCTTGGTTGCGGGAGGCCCCCAAGAGACCCAGTACTTC
>14|TRBV28|TRBJ1-1|few|TRBD1
CASKWTGVNTEAFF
TGTGCCAGCAAATGGACAGGCGTCAACACTGAAGCTTTCTTT
>14|TRBV19|TRBJ2-5|NA|NA
CASSDDRLQETQYF
TGTGCCAGTAGTGACGACCGACTCCAAGAGACCCAGTACTTC